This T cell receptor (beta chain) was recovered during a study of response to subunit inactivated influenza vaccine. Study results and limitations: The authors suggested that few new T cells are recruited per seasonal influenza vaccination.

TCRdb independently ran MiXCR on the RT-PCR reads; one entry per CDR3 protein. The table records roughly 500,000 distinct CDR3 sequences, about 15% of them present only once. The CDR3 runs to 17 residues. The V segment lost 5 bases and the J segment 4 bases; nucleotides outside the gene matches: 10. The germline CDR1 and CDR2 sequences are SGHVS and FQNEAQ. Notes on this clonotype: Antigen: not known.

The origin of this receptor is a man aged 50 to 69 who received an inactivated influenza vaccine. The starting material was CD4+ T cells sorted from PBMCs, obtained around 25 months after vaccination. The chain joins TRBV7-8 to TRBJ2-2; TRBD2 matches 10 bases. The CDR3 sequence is CASSLRLLAGATGELFF. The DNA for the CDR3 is TGTGCCAGCAGCCTAAGACTCCTAGCGGGGGCCACCGGGGAGCTGTTTTTT.